The 15 T cell receptor beta chains given below trace back to one sample, sequenced in a study of human T cells and chemical hapten exposure. TCRdb independently ran MiXCR on the RACE reads; one entry per CDR3 protein. The data hold about 84,000 distinct CDR3 sequences, with 8.5% to 12% observed a single time. The time point was: patch test 2, 6 weeks after DPC sensitization. Treatment specified: therapeutic diphenylcyclopropenone sensitization with weekly scalp DPC. The specimen was whole blood, collected in connection with sensitization to the hapten diphenylcyclopropenone (DPC). These receptors were obtained from a woman aged 50 to 65 with alopecia areata. Some clones in this sample may be carry-over from other donors' samples.

In its sample, this clonotype was seen a few times. This chain uses TRBV4-1 with TRBJ2-6; 9 nucleotides match TRBD1. The CDR3 is 18 residues long. Looked up from germline, CDR1 is MGHRA and CDR2 is YSYEKL. V was clipped by 2 bases and J by 3 bases; unmatched bases: 8. The CDR3, as DNA: TGCGCCAGCAGCCAACAGGGACAGGGTCAAAATGGGGCCAACGTCCTGACTTTC. Translating it yields CASSQQGQGQNGANVLTF.

Ten or more counts support this clonotype. The rearrangement links TRBV9 to TRBJ2-7, with 16 bases fitting TRBD2. Trimming cost V 3 bases and J 4 bases; bases outside gene matches: 1. CDR1 is SGDLS and CDR2 is YYNGEE in the germline V gene. This CDR3 region has 15 residues. DNA for the CDR3: TGTGCCAGCAGCGAGGGACTAGCGGGAGGGTACGAGCAGTACTTC. Its translation: CASSEGLAGGYEQYF.

This clonotype occurred many times. The chain combines TRBV19 with TRBJ2-3; 13 bases match TRBD2. V shed 4 bases, J shed 4 bases, and the junction held 5 bases outside the gene matches. The CDR3 totals 16 residues. CDR1 and CDR2 (germline): LNHDA, SQIVND (reference sequence). The CDR3 bases are TGTGCCAGTAGTAGGACTAGCGGGAGTTTGCCAGATACGCAGTATTTT. Protein product: CASSRTSGSLPDTQYF.

This clonotype occurred a few times. This chain joins TRBV18 and TRBJ1-1; D is undetermined. CDR1 and CDR2 from the germline V gene are KGHSH and LQKENI. This CDR3 has 15 amino acids. The V gene lost 2 bases and the J gene lost 1 base, with 11 bases spanning the gap. CDR3 residues: CASSPSGYQNTEAFF. The CDR3 DNA is TGTGCCAGCTCACCAAGTGGGTACCAGAACACTGAAGCTTTCTTT.

This clonotype was found a few times. The chain employs TRBV28 and TRBJ1-2; D gene uncertain. This CDR3 comprises 14 residues. CDR1 and CDR2 (germline): MDHEN, SYDVKM. V lost 3 bases to trimming and J lost 1 base, with 9 bases between them. This CDR3 is CASSLRMVNYGYTF. The CDR3, as DNA: TGTGCCAGCAGTTTGCGGATGGTTAACTATGGCTACACCTTC.

This clonotype was seen a handful of times. The chain is built from TRBV7-9 and TRBJ2-1, with 10 bases matching TRBD2. There are 15 residues in the CDR3. Germline CDR1 SEHNR, CDR2 FQNEAQ (reference sequence). V lost 10 bases and J lost 8; bases outside the gene matches: 14. The CDR3 here is CATLSLAGTWDEQFF. The CDR3 nucleotides read TGTGCCACCCTCTCACTAGCGGGGACGTGGGATGAGCAGTTCTTC.

This clonotype came up many times. The chain has TRBV11-2 and TRBJ2-6; TRBD1 is a possible D gene (5 bases). Trimming took off 4 bases at V and 0 bases at J, with 13 bases between the two ends. Germline values: CDR1 SGHAT, CDR2 FQNNGV. The CDR3 runs 17 residues. DNA for the CDR3: TGTGCCAGCAGCTCAAGAGGACAAAACTCTGGGGCCAACGTCCTGACTTTC. This encodes CASSSRGQNSGANVLTF.

This clonotype was counted ten times or more. The V and J genes are TRBV20-1 and TRBJ1-1; D is possibly TRBD1 (5 bases). The CDR3 loop spans 16 amino acids. In germline, CDR1 is DFQATT, CDR2 SNEGSKA (reference sequence). The V end lost 5 bases, the J end lost 1 base, and 20 bases lay between the germline ends. CDR3 protein: CSAPYHFQGRNTEAFF. CDR3 in DNA: TGCAGTGCTCCTTACCATTTCCAGGGAAGGAACACTGAAGCTTTCTTT.

The chain employs TRBV7-2 and TRBJ2-2; 10 bases agree with TRBD2. CDR3 size: 17 residues. Germline V gene sequence: CDR1 SGHTA, CDR2 FQGNSA. V trimming: 1 base; J trimming: 7 bases; junction bases outside the gene matches: 9. The CDR3 nucleotides are TGTGCCAGCAGCTTAGGGAGCGGGAGGGCCTTAGGCGGGGAGCTGTTTTTT. The encoded protein is CASSLGSGRALGGELFF.

This clonotype was observed many times. The V gene is TRBV3-1, the J gene TRBJ2-5, with 11 bases matching TRBD2. Germline-derived CDR1 and CDR2 are LGHDT and YNNKEL (reference sequence). The CDR3 length is 16 residues. J was trimmed by 4 bases and V by 0 bases; bases with no gene match: 4. The CDR3 loop is CASSQETSGSGETQYF. As DNA, the CDR3 is TGTGCCAGCAGCCAAGAAACTAGCGGGAGTGGAGAGACCCAGTACTTC.

This clonotype was detected ten times or more. The genes are TRBV28 and TRBJ2-1; D gene unclear. The CDR3 has 13 residues. V lost 5 bases and J lost 9, with 14 bases in between. CDR1 and CDR2 from the germline V gene are MDHEN and SYDVKM. The CDR3 loop is CASSPQALGEQFF. CDR3 coding DNA: TGTGCCAGCAGTCCTCAGGCACTCGGTGAGCAGTTCTTC.

This clonotype was found a few times. The rearrangement uses TRBV20-1 and TRBJ1-1; D not resolved. The V end lost 0 bases, the J end lost 0 bases, and 8 bases lay between the germline ends. Germline CDR1 reads DFQATT; CDR2 reads SNEGSKA (reference sequence). This CDR3 is 14 amino acids long. CDR3 nucleotides: TGCAGTGCTAGAGAGGTGTTCATGAACACTGAAGCTTTCTTT. Translating it yields CSAREVFMNTEAFF.

This clonotype was recorded at least ten times. The chain links TRBV2 to TRBJ1-1; possibly TRBD1 for D (6 bases). The CDR3 covers 14 residues. Germline CDR1 is SNHLY and CDR2 is FYNNEI. Between the trimmed V and J ends, which lost 6 bases and 1 base, there was a span of 12 bases. CDR3 residues: CASRGGPGNTEAFF. CDR3 sequence (DNA): TGTGCCAGCAGAGGGGGGCCGGGGAACACTGAAGCTTTCTTT.

The chain carries TRBV5-1 and TRBJ2-1; D ambiguous. V was clipped by 6 bases and J by 2 bases, with 12 bases between them. The CDR3 covers 14 residues. Germline CDR1 and CDR2: SGHRS and YFSETQ. CDR3 sequence (DNA): TGCGCCAGCACTCCGGATACAACCTACAATGAGCAGTTCTTC. It specifies CASTPDTTYNEQFF. Full variable domain (missing parts from reference TRBV5-1 and TRBJ2-1): KAGVTQTPRYLIKTRGQQVTLSCSPISGHRSVSWYQQTPGQGLQFLFEYFSETQRNKGNFPGRFSGRQFSNSRSEMNVSTLELGDSALYLCASTPDTTYNEQFFGPGTRLTVL.

This clonotype has a count of ten or more. This chain links TRBV29-1 with TRBJ1-2; the D gene is possibly TRBD1 (6 bases). Germline V gene sequence: CDR1 SQVTM, CDR2 ANQGSEA. The CDR3 contains 14 residues. V lost 5 bases, J lost 4 bases, and 17 bases lay in between. The CDR3 reads CSVYDRTELYGYTF. The CDR3 coding sequence is TGCAGCGTTTACGATAGGACAGAGCTCTATGGCTACACCTTC.